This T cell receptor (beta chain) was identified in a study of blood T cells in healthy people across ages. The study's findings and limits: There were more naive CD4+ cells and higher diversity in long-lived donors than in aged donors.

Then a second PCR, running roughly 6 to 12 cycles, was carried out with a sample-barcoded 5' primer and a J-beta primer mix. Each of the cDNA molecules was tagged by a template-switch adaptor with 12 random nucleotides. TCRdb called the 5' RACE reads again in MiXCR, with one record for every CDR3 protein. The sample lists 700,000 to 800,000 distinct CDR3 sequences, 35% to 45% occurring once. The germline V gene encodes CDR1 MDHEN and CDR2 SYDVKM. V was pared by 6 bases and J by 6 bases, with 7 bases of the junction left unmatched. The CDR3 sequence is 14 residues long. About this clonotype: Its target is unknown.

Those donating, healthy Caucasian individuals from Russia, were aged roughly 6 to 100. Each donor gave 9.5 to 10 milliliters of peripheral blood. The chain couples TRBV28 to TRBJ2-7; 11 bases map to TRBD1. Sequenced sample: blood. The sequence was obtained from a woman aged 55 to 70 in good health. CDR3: CASSPGTGGSEQYF. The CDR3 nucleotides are TGTGCCAGCAGCCCCGGGACAGGGGGTTCCGAGCAGTACTTC.